The sequence of this TCR beta chain was determined in a study of OX40 agonist ivuxolimab in advanced cancers. Using immunoSEQ multiplex PCR, the repertoire was profiled, and TCRdb retains in-frame clones only, with some absent. Of roughly 100,000 clones listed, 90% to 95% were seen once; the top ten hold 0.65% to 0.85%. The V segment lost 5 bases and the J segment 3 bases; nucleotides outside the gene matches: 3. The CDR3 spans 13 residues. Germline CDR1 reads SGHAT; CDR2 reads FQNNGV. The rearrangement links TRBV11-2 to TRBJ1-1; 7 bases are shared with TRBD1. Sequenced here: CD4+ or CD8+ T cells sorted from blood, sampled in a trial of the OX40 agonist ivuxolimab. This TCR derives from an adult with an advanced solid tumor such as melanoma, head and neck, liver or kidney cancer. The chain's CDR3 is CASSTQGYTEAFF. The CDR3, as DNA: TGTGCCAGCAGCACACAGGGGTACACTGAAGCTTTCTTT.